The subject of this entry is one T cell receptor beta chain. Its antigen is unidentified. The sample belongs to a study of identical twins. Study findings and constraints: Beta out-of-frame sequences showed weaker excess sharing between twins. With abundant cord blood beta clonotypes, insertions were fewer; memory repertoires showed no such pattern.

TCRdb redid the calling of the 5' RACE reads with MiXCR, one entry per CDR3 protein. The table includes 520,000 or so distinct CDR3 sequences, roughly a fifth detected once. This CDR3 is built from 17 residues. Per germline, CDR1 SGHRS and CDR2 YFSETQ. V gave up 0 bases and J gave up 3 bases; unmatched junction bases: 10. The same specimen was also included in a second study, on T cells expressing NK-cell markers. This second study says: Each TCR beta repertoire originated in sorted T cells that were CD3+CD56+NKG2C+, CD3+CD56+NKG2C- or CD3+CD56-NKG2C+.

This chain uses TRBV5-1 with TRBJ1-2; 8 positions agree with TRBD1. The receptor's source is a woman under 30 in good health. Sequenced: CD4+ T cells sorted from blood. The DNA for the CDR3 is TGCGCCAGCAGCTTGGGGGCAGGGGGCAGGAGCGACTATGGCTACACCTTC. Its protein is CASSLGAGGRSDYGYTF.